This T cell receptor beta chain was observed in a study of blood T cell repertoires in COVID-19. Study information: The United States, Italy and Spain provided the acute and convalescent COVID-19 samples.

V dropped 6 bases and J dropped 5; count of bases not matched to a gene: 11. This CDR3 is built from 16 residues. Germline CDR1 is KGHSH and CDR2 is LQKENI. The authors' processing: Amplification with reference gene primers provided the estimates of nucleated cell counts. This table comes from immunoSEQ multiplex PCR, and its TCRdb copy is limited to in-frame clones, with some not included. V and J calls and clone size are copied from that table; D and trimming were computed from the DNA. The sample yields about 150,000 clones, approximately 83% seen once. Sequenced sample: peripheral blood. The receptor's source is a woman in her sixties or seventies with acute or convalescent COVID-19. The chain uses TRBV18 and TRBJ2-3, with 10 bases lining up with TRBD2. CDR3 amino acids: CASSPPGLADGDTQYF. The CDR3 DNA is TGTGCCAGCTCGCCCCCCGGACTAGCGGACGGAGATACGCAGTATTTT.